This T cell receptor (beta chain) is drawn from a study of blood T cell repertoires in COVID-19. Study-wide context: Sites in the United States, Italy and Spain provided acute and convalescent COVID-19 samples. The analysed material was cDNA or gDNA that came from T cells, B-cell-depleted T cells, or PBMCs.

The Seattle patients joined while their infection was active and were tracked longitudinally afterward. Per the authors' pipeline: Reference gene primer amplification gave nucleated cell count estimates. The protocol was immunoSEQ multiplex PCR, while the TCRdb copy is restricted to in-frame clones and leaves out a portion. For V, J and clone size, that table is used; D and trimming come from the DNA. The table lists about 440,000 clones, around 88% of them singletons. With 3 bases removed from V and 4 bases from J, the gap between germline ends came to 12 bases. This CDR3 is 14 amino acids long. Germline-derived CDR1 and CDR2 are SGHAT and FQDESV (reference sequence).

The sequenced sample consisted of peripheral blood. The sequence came from a woman between 50 and 59 years old with COVID-19, enrolled during active disease. The rearrangement links TRBV11-1 to TRBJ2-5; D ambiguous. CDR3 sequence (DNA): TGTGCCAGCAGCTTCCCGGAGAACCCAGAGACCCAGTACTTC. Residues: CASSFPENPETQYF.